What follows are 29 T cell receptor beta chains derived from one specimen sequenced in a study of T cells in severe cutaneous drug reactions. Bulk and single-cell libraries used iRepertoire multiplex PCR with TCR subtype-specific primers. Reanalyzing the multiplex PCR reads, TCRdb keeps one entry per CDR3 protein, without DNA. The listing records over 2,000 distinct CDR3 sequences. Sequenced patients had Stevens-Johnson syndrome or toxic epidermal necrolysis caused by carbamazepine. Sequenced: PBMCs. These receptors all come from a human donor with Stevens-Johnson syndrome, a severe cutaneous drug reaction.

This clonotype is medium-sized by frequency. The chain employs TRBV24-1 and TRBJ2-3; TCRdb gives TRBD1 as the D gene, but with no DNA this cannot be confirmed. Germline CDR1 reads KGHDR; CDR2 reads SFDVKD. The CDR3 runs to 14 residues. Here the CDR3 reads CATSDTHRGDTQYF.

According to its frequency, this clonotype is medium-sized. The chain recombines TRBV27 with TRBJ2-7. The V gene's germline CDR1 is MNHEY and CDR2 SMNVEV (reference sequence). The CDR3 length is 14 residues. CDR3 amino acids: CASSPDGPSYEQYF.

According to its frequency, this clonotype is large. J is TRBJ2-7 and V is TRBV28; TCRdb gives TRBD1 as the D gene, but with no DNA this cannot be confirmed. CDR1 is MDHEN and CDR2 is SYDVKM in the germline V gene. The CDR3 spans 12 residues. The CDR3 sequence is CASSLGQYEQYF.

Measured by frequency, this clonotype is large. The chain links TRBV6-1 to TRBJ1-1. Germline V gives CDR1 MNHNS, CDR2 SASEGT. This CDR3 has 14 amino acids. The CDR3 loop is CASRKDNLNTEAFF.

This clonotype is classed as medium-sized by frequency. V is TRBV9 and J is TRBJ2-1; the D call from TCRdb, TRBD2, cannot be confirmed without DNA. CDR1 and CDR2 (germline): SGDLS, YYNGEE. This CDR3 contains 15 residues. The chain's CDR3 is CASSVGSTSGDEQFF.

This clonotype is identified as medium-sized from frequency. The CDR3 sequence: CASSVMGELTYEQYF. The chain has TRBV6-2 or TRBV6-3 and TRBJ2-7; TCRdb outputs TRBD1, but without DNA this stays unchecked. Looked up from germline, CDR1 is MNHEY and CDR2 is SVGEGT. The CDR3 has 15 residues.

The genes are TRBV10-2 and TRBJ2-5; as DNA is missing, the TRBD1 call by TCRdb cannot be tested. Per the germline V gene, CDR1 is WSHSY and CDR2 is SAAADI. This CDR3 has 14 amino acids. The CDR3 loop reads CASSEWGIQETQYF.

This chain's CDR3 is CAWSYGTSYEQYF. The V and J genes are TRBV30 and TRBJ2-7; TCRdb lists TRBD2, though no DNA is available to test this call. Per germline, CDR1 GTSNPN and CDR2 SVGIG (reference sequence). CDR3 length: 13 residues.

Measured by frequency, this clonotype is medium-sized. The V call is TRBV7-9, the J call TRBJ2-3. The germline V gene has CDR1 SEHNR and CDR2 FQNEAQ (reference sequence). The CDR3 has 12 residues. CDR3 in amino acids: CASSSEGDTQYF.

Its frequency marks this clonotype as medium-sized. The genes are TRBV5-1 and TRBJ1-2; with no DNA, the TCRdb D assignment of TRBD1 cannot be verified. Germline V lookup: CDR1 SGHRS, CDR2 YFSETQ. There are 14 residues in the CDR3. Here the CDR3 reads CASSLGTGKYGYTF.

This clonotype registers medium-sized by frequency. This chain uses TRBV12-3 or TRBV12-4 with TRBJ1-3; absent DNA, TCRdb's TRBD1 call cannot be checked. This CDR3 contains 14 residues. This chain's CDR3 is CASSPPGAGNTIYF.

This clonotype is classed as large (0.1 to 1%) by frequency. V is TRBV6-2 or TRBV6-3 and J is TRBJ2-5. Germline CDR1 reads MNHEY; CDR2 reads SVGEGT. The CDR3 has 12 residues. Here the CDR3 reads CASTENRETQYF.

By frequency, this clonotype is medium-sized. The genes are TRBV27 and TRBJ1-5; TCRdb returns TRBD1, unconfirmable since there is no DNA. CDR3 size: 15 residues. The germline gives CDR1 MNHEY, CDR2 SMNVEV (reference sequence). CDR3: CASRLGTGGSQPQHF.

Here the CDR3 reads CASSMKEGYGYTF. The chain uses TRBV7-2 and TRBJ1-2. Per germline, CDR1 SGHTA and CDR2 FQGNSA. The CDR3 runs 13 residues.

This clonotype is identified as medium-sized from frequency. V and J are TRBV28 and TRBJ2-7; without DNA, the TCRdb call of TRBD1 cannot be checked. CDR1 is MDHEN, CDR2 SYDVKM, per germline. This CDR3 has 17 residues. CDR3 region: CASSPGPAGWTSYEQYF.

Considering frequency, this clonotype is medium-sized. V usage is TRBV30 and J usage is TRBJ1-1; TCRdb gives TRBD1 as the D gene, but with no DNA this cannot be confirmed. The CDR3 totals 13 residues. Per the germline V gene, CDR1 is GTSNPN and CDR2 is SVGIG (reference sequence). The CDR3 reads CAWIVRVNTEAFF.

This clonotype is labeled medium-sized (0.01 to 0.1%) based on frequency. The chain uses TRBV19 and TRBJ1-5. This CDR3 has 13 amino acids. Germline V lookup: CDR1 LNHDA, CDR2 SQIVND (reference sequence). The CDR3 loop reads CASDPAGFQPQHF. Full variable domain (outside the CDR3, taken from reference TRBV19 and TRBJ1-5): DGGITQSPKYLFRKEGQNVTLSCEQNLNHDAMYWYRQDPGQGLRLIYYSQIVNDFQKGDIAEGYSVSREKKESFPLTVTSAQKNPTAFYLCASDPAGFQPQHFGDGTRLSIL.

V and J are TRBV4-1 and TRBJ1-1. The CDR3 sequence is 16 residues long. Per germline, CDR1 MGHRA and CDR2 YSYEKL. This CDR3 reads CASSQGVAYGNTEAFF.

The chain combines TRBV28 with TRBJ1-1; TCRdb picks TRBD1, but there is no DNA to check that call. Germline lookup yields CDR1 MDHEN and CDR2 SYDVKM. The CDR3 length is 15 residues. This chain's CDR3 is CASRPSGTGSPEAFF. The complete variable domain, with remaining parts taken from reference TRBV28 and TRBJ1-1, reads DVKVTQSSRYLVKRTGEKVFLECVQDMDHENMFWYRQDPGLGLRLIYFSYDVKMKEKGDIPEGYSVSREKKERFSLILESASTNQTSMYLCASRPSGTGSPEAFFGQGTRLTVV.

The CDR3 here is CSASERALTGELFF. The chain links TRBV20-1 to TRBJ2-2; without DNA, the TCRdb call of TRBD2 cannot be checked. This CDR3 region has 14 residues. The germline CDR1 and CDR2 sequences are DFQATT and SNEGSKA (reference sequence).

This clonotype is called medium-sized based on its frequency. V gene TRBV5-5 combines with J gene TRBJ1-5; TCRdb indicates TRBD1, and absent DNA this call remains unverified. Germline V CDR1 and CDR2: SGHKS, YYEKEE (reference sequence). CDR3 length equals 15 residues. CDR3 sequence: CASSFTGTNNQPQHF.

This chain joins TRBV18 and TRBJ2-5; TCRdb outputs TRBD1, but without DNA this stays unchecked. This CDR3 region has 17 residues. CDR1 is KGHSH, CDR2 LQKENI, per germline. Here the CDR3 reads CASSSLPPGQNQETQYF.

The chain combines TRBV4-1 with TRBJ2-1. In germline, CDR1 is MGHRA, CDR2 YSYEKL. The CDR3 loop spans 16 amino acids. The CDR3 loop reads CASSHAIGTTFDEQFF.

This clonotype counts as medium-sized (0.01 to 0.1%) by frequency. The chain links TRBV27 to TRBJ2-5. CDR1 and CDR2 (germline): MNHEY, SMNVEV (reference sequence). This CDR3 spans 12 amino acids. The CDR3 here is CASSSTGETQYF.

Its frequency marks this clonotype as medium-sized. The chain is built from TRBV3-1 and TRBJ1-1; the TCRdb D gene call, TRBD1, has no DNA to confirm it. Germline lookup yields CDR1 LGHDT and CDR2 YNNKEL (reference sequence). The CDR3 runs 15 residues. The CDR3 here is CASSQDRDRFTKAFF.

Its frequency marks this clonotype as medium-sized. V usage is TRBV5-1 and J usage is TRBJ1-1. The length of the CDR3 is 13 residues. Looked up from germline, CDR1 is SGHRS and CDR2 is YFSETQ. The CDR3 here is CASSLWASTEAFF.

The chain carries TRBV7-2 and TRBJ2-3; TCRdb picks TRBD1, but there is no DNA to check that call. The CDR3 is 14 residues long. The germline V gene has CDR1 SGHTA and CDR2 FQGNSA. The CDR3 sequence is CASSPATVTDTQYF.

This clonotype registers medium-sized by frequency. The chain employs TRBV6-4 and TRBJ2-3; the TRBD2 assignment by TCRdb is unverifiable without DNA. The CDR3 is 15 amino acids. CDR1 and CDR2 (germline): MRHNA, SNTAGT. CDR3 in amino acids: CASSGTSGGTDTQYF.

This clonotype is deemed medium-sized by its frequency. The CDR3: CASSVTVTDTQYF. This chain joins TRBV7-2 and TRBJ2-3. This CDR3 comprises 13 residues. CDR1 and CDR2 from the germline V gene are SGHTA and FQGNSA.